These 4 T cell receptor beta chains were sequenced from one sample in a study of post-analysis software for immune sequencing data. Study-level results: TRBV segments more frequent in patients than in controls numbered roughly 5 and included TRBV5-6, TRBV5-1 and TRBV20-1.

No cognate antigen is known for these TCRs. Unique molecular identifiers were present in the TCR beta cDNA libraries. One entry per CDR3 protein results from TCRdb running MiXCR on the PCR reads. The sample has fewer than 700,000 distinct CDR3 sequences, roughly 47% seen once. The sequenced sample was blood. These receptor sequences come from a girl aged 5 to 17 with multiple sclerosis.

The V and J genes are TRBV12-3 or TRBV12-4 and TRBJ2-7, with D hard to call. The CDR3 runs to 13 residues. V gave up 4 bases and J gave up 9 bases, with 16 bases separating them. The CDR3 region is CASSSQNLPSQYF. CDR3 nucleotides: TGTGCCAGCAGTTCCCAGAACCTCCCGTCGCAGTACTTC.

In its sample, this clonotype was seen a few times. V and J are TRBV20-1 and TRBJ2-1, with D uncertain. With 2 bases removed from V and 8 bases from J, the gap between germline ends came to 10 bases. The CDR3 runs 12 residues. Looked up from germline, CDR1 is DFQATT and CDR2 is SNEGSKA (reference sequence). This chain's CDR3 is CSARKQWDEQFF. In DNA form, the CDR3 reads TGCAGTGCTAGAAAACAGTGGGATGAGCAGTTCTTC.

The V gene is TRBV7-6, the J gene TRBJ1-1; D unclear. Trimming removed 5 bases from V and 2 bases from J, with 15 bases in between. The germline CDR1 and CDR2 sequences are SGHVS and FNYEAQ. The CDR3 is 15 amino acids. This CDR3 reads CASSPLPTYNTEAFF. Here the CDR3 DNA reads TGTGCCAGCAGCCCACTCCCCACATATAACACTGAAGCTTTCTTT.

This clonotype was picked up a small number of times. This sequence joins TRBV5-8 and TRBJ2-1; a possible D gene is TRBD1 (6 bases). The DNA matches TRBJ2-7 better at its end, which makes the J call doubtful. CDR3 length: 15 amino acids. The germline V gene encodes CDR1 SGHTS and CDR2 YDEGEE. CDR3 amino acids: CASSFAGASYNEQYF. The CDR3 DNA sequence: TGTGCCAGCAGCTTCGCAGGGGCGTCCTACAATGAGCAGTACTTC.